This T cell receptor beta chain was observed in a study of cytomegalovirus exposure and HLA in healthy donors. Study summary: HLA-typed donors were the source of around 77 million unique TCRs held in an early data release.

The study ran its PCR with 60 Vbeta and 13 Jbeta primers. Profiling relied on immunoSEQ multiplex PCR, and the TCRdb table lists in-frame clones only, not all of them. The sample includes about 200,000 clones, around 79% seen only once; the top ten take 1.5% to 2%. Study-wide findings and caveats: The authors enumerated some 160 TCR beta chains as linked to cytomegalovirus.

Deletions cut 2 bases from V and 0 bases from J, with 10 bases between. Germline loops: CDR1 LGHNA, CDR2 YNFKEQ. The CDR3 totals 15 residues. This clone was detected only a few times. Its antigen is still unknown. This TCR came from a man younger than 35 in good health and CMV-seronegative. Sequenced material: PBMCs. The V call is TRBV4-2, the J call TRBJ1-1; D remains unclear. CDR3 bases: TGTGCCAGCAGCCAATCACTCCACCTGAACACTGAAGCTTTCTTT. Translated: CASSQSLHLNTEAFF.